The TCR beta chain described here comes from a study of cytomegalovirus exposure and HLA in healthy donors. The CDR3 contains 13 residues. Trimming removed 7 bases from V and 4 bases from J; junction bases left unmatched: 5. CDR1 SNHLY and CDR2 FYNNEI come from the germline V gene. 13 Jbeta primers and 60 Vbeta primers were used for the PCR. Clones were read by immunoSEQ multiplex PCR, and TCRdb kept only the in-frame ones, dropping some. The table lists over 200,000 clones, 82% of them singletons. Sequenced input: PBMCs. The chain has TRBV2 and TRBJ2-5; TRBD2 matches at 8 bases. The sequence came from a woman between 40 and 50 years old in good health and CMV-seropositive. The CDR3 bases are TGTGCCAGCACCGAGCGGGGGTCAGAGACCCAGTACTTC. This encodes CASTERGSETQYF.